The sequence of this T cell receptor beta chain was determined in a study of CXCR3-negative and CXCR3-positive naive CD8 T cells. Points from the study as a whole: Memory CD8+ cells showed much lower diversity, while both naive subsets were comparably high. Similar TRBV-TRBJ usage characterized naive CXCR3-negative and CXCR3-positive cells; memory cells differed.

Investigators sorted each CD8+ T cell subset in triplicate, taking under 350,000 cells each time. The CDR3 extends over 15 amino acids. Germline CDR1 is MNHEY and CDR2 is SMNVEV (reference sequence). Libraries of TRB cDNA were made by 5' RACE and carried UMIs. TCRdb derives one entry per CDR3 protein from the 5' RACE reads, leaving out DNA. This sample's table has some 130,000 distinct CDR3 sequences. Concerning this clonotype: The antigen is unknown.

The sequence came from a human donor in good health. Some clones in this sample may be carry-over from other donors' samples. Sequencing was done on a sample of naive CXCR3- CD8+ T cells from blood. Subset described: CD45RO-CCR7+CD27+CD95- naive CD8+ T cells lacking CXCR3 (TNR3-). V usage is TRBV27 and J usage is TRBJ2-5; the D gene TCRdb calls, TRBD1, cannot be checked with no DNA. The CDR3 spells CASSLWSGSQGSQYF.